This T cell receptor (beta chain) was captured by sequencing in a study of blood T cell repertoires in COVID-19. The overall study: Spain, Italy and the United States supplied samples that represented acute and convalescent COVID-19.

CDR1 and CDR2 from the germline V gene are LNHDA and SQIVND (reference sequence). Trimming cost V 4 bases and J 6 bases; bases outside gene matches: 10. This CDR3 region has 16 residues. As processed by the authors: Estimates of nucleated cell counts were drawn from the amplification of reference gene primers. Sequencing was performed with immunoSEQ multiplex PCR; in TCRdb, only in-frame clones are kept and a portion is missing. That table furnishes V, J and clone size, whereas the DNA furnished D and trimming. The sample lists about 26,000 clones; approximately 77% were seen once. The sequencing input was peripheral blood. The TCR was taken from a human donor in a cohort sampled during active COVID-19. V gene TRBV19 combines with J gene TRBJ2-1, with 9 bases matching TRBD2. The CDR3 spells CASSTSGLALGNEQFF. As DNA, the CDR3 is TGTGCCAGTAGTACCTCTGGACTAGCGCTCGGCAATGAGCAGTTCTTC.